This TCR beta chain came from a study of blood T cell repertoires in COVID-19. For the study at large: COVID-19 samples collected from the United States, Italy and Spain covered acute and convalescent phases. PBMCs, B-cell-depleted T cells, or T cells provided the cDNA or gDNA that made up the material.

This clone was recorded once. V shed 7 bases and J shed 0 bases, with 10 bases lying between them. Per the germline V gene, CDR1 is MDHEN and CDR2 is SYDVKM. There are 13 residues in the CDR3. Original data processing: Reference gene primer amplification yielded estimated nucleated cell counts. Data came from immunoSEQ multiplex PCR; TCRdb stores just in-frame clones and leaves some out. That table gives V, J and clone size, and the DNA gave D and trimming. Of approximately 25,000 clones detected, 90% appear once; the ten largest clones hold more than 1.5%. Source material: peripheral blood. The chain carries TRBV28 and TRBJ2-7; D gene ambiguous. This clonotype was sampled from an older woman with active COVID-19. CDR3 bases: TGTGCCAGCACTATAGCAGCCTCCTACGAGCAGTACTTC. This encodes CASTIAASYEQYF.